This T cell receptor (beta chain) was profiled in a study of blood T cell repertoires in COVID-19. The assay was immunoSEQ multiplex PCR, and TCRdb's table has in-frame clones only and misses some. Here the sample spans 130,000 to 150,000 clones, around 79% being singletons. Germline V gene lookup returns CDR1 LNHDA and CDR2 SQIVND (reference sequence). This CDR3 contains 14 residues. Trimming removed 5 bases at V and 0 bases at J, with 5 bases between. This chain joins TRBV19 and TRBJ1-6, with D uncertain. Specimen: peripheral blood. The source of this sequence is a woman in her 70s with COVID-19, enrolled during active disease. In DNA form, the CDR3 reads TGTGCCAGTAGTGAGGGCTCCTATAATTCACCCCTCCACTTT. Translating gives CASSEGSYNSPLHF.